This TCR beta chain was obtained from a study of shared clonotypes between healthy human individuals (dated by TCRdb to the early 2020s). In the study overall: The cohort included a few men and two women between 18 and 49 years of age. For each donor, CD4 naive and CD4 memory were each run on three plates, CD8 naive on two plates, and CD8 memory on one plate. To increase sequencing depth and limit assay-specific biases, different laboratories used diverse techniques to prepare libraries and sequence TCR repertoires. Between about 0.9 and 8.9 billion PBMCs per donor were obtained by leukapheresis. To estimate repertoire size and how much clonotype sharing occurs between individuals, the study deeply sequenced the blood TCR repertoires of about five healthy adults.

About this clone: What this receptor recognizes is not known. The input lacks base qualities; no much larger clone sits a single base away.

Study-wide findings and limitations: Sharing across several donors was observed for roughly 5.4% of naive CD4, 3.5% of naive CD8, roughly 2.3% of memory CD4, and around 0.42% of memory CD8 clonotypes. Incomplete sequencing was indicated by rarefaction of sorted-subset datasets, despite the large sequencing depth. Because the study included a small number of donors, the genetic and exposure-history diversity represented was limited. Based on pairwise subsampling, the degree of clonotype sharing among donors was expected to be affected by sequencing depth. Estimated clonotype richness was generally larger for naive than for memory subsets. Sampling was limited to blood, and TCR repertoires in tissue likely differ from TCR repertoires in blood. Clonotypes shared by all four sorted-subset donors showed higher generation probabilities than non-shared clonotypes.

For the CD8 naive samples, CD45RO-negative cells were positively selected for CCR7, yielding a CD45RA+CCR7+ population from which TemRA cells were excluded. Healthy HIV-negative adults with no recently reported acute infections or vaccinations were included as donors. Every donor was a Caucasian adult residing in Nashville, Tennessee, USA. After blood collection by leukapheresis, PBMCs were isolated using Ficoll-Histopaque density gradient centrifugation and then cryopreserved in the vapor phase of liquid nitrogen. Analytical flow cytometry was used to check the purity and quantity of each magnetically sorted T cell population. Genomic DNA was isolated from each sorted fraction and quantified by UV absorbance on a Nanodrop 2000c. CDR1 is given as SGHAT and CDR2 as FQNNGV, both from the germline V gene. The CDR3 holds 17 amino acids from the cysteine to the phenylalanine. The DNA shown is the 51-base CDR3, in frame from base 1. Compared with germline, V lacks 2 bases and J lacks 4 bases; bases without a gene match: 7.

Using the deep immunoSEQ assay, multiplex PCR amplified TCR CDR3 regions from genomic DNA. Extracted genomic DNA from each cell subset was distributed evenly across all wells of several immunoSEQ 96-well plates, and each plate was treated as a replicate. For sorted subsets, around 200 ng genomic DNA, equal to about 30,000 T cell genomes, was loaded into each replicate PCR. Purified libraries were quantified with a Qubit 3.0 fluorometer, sized on a Bioanalyzer 2100, and re-quantified with the KAPA Library Quantification kit. A separate single-read 150-cycle Illumina NextSeq 550 flow cell was used to sequence each immunoSEQ 96-well plate. Per the authors' processing: The immunoSEQ output contained only junctional sequences without quality scores, so filtering could not match that applied to full-length reads. To assign V/J genes and CDR3, sequences were annotated against IMGT germline references using PyIR, a Python wrapper for IgBLAST v1.9. Reads were filtered out if the reads had weak V/J assignments (E-value above 1e-6), no CDR3, stop codons, out-of-frame junctions, or ambiguous translated residues. V3J clonotypes were defined as sequences sharing the same inferred V gene, J gene, and CDR3 amino acid sequence. Percentage overlap between repertoires was calculated by dividing the number of shared unique clonotypes by the size of the smaller repertoire. Richness of each repertoire was evaluated using RTK rarefaction, the Chao1 estimator, and Recon v2.1 estimates of unobserved clonotypes. For all TCRbeta clonotypes obtained by the gDNA method from a handful of donors, generation probabilities were computed with OLGA. TCRdb mirrors the immuneACCESS table, restricted to in-frame sequences. Some clones are absent from its copies; in checked studies, under half trace to an unresolved V gene, and the reason for the others is unknown. V and J calls and clone size are as listed in that table; D and trimming were resolved from the DNA. The sample includes hundreds of thousands of clones, with roughly 96% observed a single time. 0.095% to 0.14% of the sample is in the top ten clones.

The origin of this receptor is a woman in her 30s in good health. The material sequenced was naive CD8+ T cells sorted from blood. The sample's cell subset or site label is to be understood as: CD45RA+CCR7+. This receptor chain uses TRBV11-2 and TRBJ2-2; the central 10 bases match TRBD2. The sequenced DNA: TGTGCCAGCAGCTTACCCTCTAGCGGGAGCCCCACCGGGGAGCTGTTTTTT. Translated, it gives CASSLPSSGSPTGELFF.